The T cell receptor beta chain under discussion was sequenced for a study of beta chain features in type 1 diabetes. What was sequenced were expressed TCRB transcripts, since all of the isolated RNA had been reverse transcribed. Mean read depth for naive, central memory and regulatory T cell samples was 3.5 million to 4.5 million reads. The repertoire was sequenced with immunoSEQ multiplex PCR; TCRdb's copy has only in-frame clones and lacks some. The sample lists hundreds of thousands of clones; about an eighth were seen once. As for this clone: Its specificity is unknown.

The CDR3 extends over 15 amino acids. Germline V lookup: CDR1 MNHEY, CDR2 SVGAGI. V lost 4 bases and J lost 2, with 12 bases in between. The study, taken as a whole, reports: Comparison showed that naive, central memory and Treg TCRB repertoires appeared more similar among patients than among healthy donors. Moderate yet significant TCRB CDR3 shortening was seen in Type 1 diabetes patients in all four CD4+ subsets.

The clonotype originates from a man younger than 30 with type 1 diabetes. Sequencing used naive CD4+ T cells from blood. The J gene is TRBJ1-3, the V gene TRBV6-5; the D gene is possibly TRBD1 (5 bases). The CDR3 region has the DNA TGTGCCAGCAGTTCCCCTCGGGGGGCTGGAAACACCATATATTTT. Translating it yields CASSSPRGAGNTIYF.